This is a list of T cell receptor beta chains from one sample in a study of T-cell memory formation after mild COVID-19. TCRdb re-called the 5' RACE reads with MiXCR, one entry per CDR3 protein. This table holds under 550,000 distinct CDR3 sequences, more than 15% found once. Sequenced material: PBMCs or a T cell subset sorted from them (not recorded which). All receptors come from a young man who had mild COVID-19 (a few samples of this study predate the infection). Cell type and time point are not known. Both conserved end residues are part of each CDR3. The D gene is left open where the match is weak. A row's size may be missing; if present it is once, few, many or a size class.

size: many
V: TRBV29-1
D: TRBD2
J: TRBJ2-1
DNA: TGCAGCGTTGAAGGAGGCCGCACTAGCGGGAGGAAGTTCTTC
CDR3: CSVEGGRTSGRKFF

size: many
V: TRBV7-2
D: -
J: TRBJ2-5
DNA: TGTGCCAGCAGCCCTAACCCACGGGGACTCATGGAGACCCAGTACTTC
CDR3: CASSPNPRGLMETQYF

size: -
V: TRBV3-1
D: -
J: TRBJ1-1
DNA: TGTGCCAGCAGCCAACACCGTCGGGCTGAAGCTTTCTTT
CDR3: CASSQHRRAEAFF

size: -
V: TRBV27
D: TRBD1
J: TRBJ1-5
DNA: TGTGCCAGCAGCATGACAGGGTCCCCTCAGCCCCAGCATTTT
CDR3: CASSMTGSPQPQHF

size: -
V: TRBV7-2
D: -
J: TRBJ2-6
DNA: TGTGCCAGCAGCGTACAGAGCTCTGGGGCCAACGTCCTGACTTTC
CDR3: CASSVQSSGANVLTF

size: -
V: TRBV24-1
D: TRBD1
J: TRBJ2-3
DNA: TGTGCCACCAGTGTTGGACAGGGCGCAGATACGCAGTATTTT
CDR3: CATSVGQGADTQYF

size: few
V: TRBV20-1
D: -
J: TRBJ1-2
DNA: TGCAGTGCCGAGGGGGGAAGAACTAACTATGGCTACACCTTC
CDR3: CSAEGGRTNYGYTF

size: few
V: TRBV28
D: -
J: TRBJ2-1
DNA: TGTGCCAGCAGTTTTGTGGATGAGCAGTTCTTC
CDR3: CASSFVDEQFF

size: -
V: TRBV12-3/TRBV12-4
D: -
J: TRBJ1-5
DNA: TGTGCCAGCAGCTTACAGGTAGATCAGCCCCAGCATTTT
CDR3: CASSLQVDQPQHF

size: -
V: TRBV7-2
D: TRBD2
J: TRBJ2-4
DNA: TGTGCCAGCAGCCTCGCTAGCGGAACGCAAAACATTCAGTACTTC
CDR3: CASSLASGTQNIQYF

size: few
V: TRBV6-5
D: TRBD1
J: TRBJ1-5
DNA: TGTGCCAGCAGTTCCCCTCGACAGGGACATCAGCCCCAGCATTTT
CDR3: CASSSPRQGHQPQHF